These 27 T cell receptor beta chains were all obtained from the same sample, sequenced in a study of blood T cell repertoires in COVID-19 (dated by TCRdb to 2018 to 2021). Library creation used the immunoSEQ multiplex PCR assay. Not all clones reach the TCRdb copy of this immuneACCESS table, which keeps in-frame sequences only. Checked studies attribute under half of the gap to unresolved V genes and leave the rest unexplained. Within this sample are a few hundred thousand clones, with 80% to 85% of them counted one time only. The top ten clonotypes cover 5% to 5.5% of the sample. Sequencing was performed on PBMCs or T cells enriched from blood (not recorded which). These receptor sequences come from a woman between 50 and 59 years old who had recovered from COVID-19.

This clone appeared once. This chain connects TRBV19 to TRBJ2-6, with a tentative D call TRBD2 (6 bases). This CDR3 is 15 amino acids long. In germline, CDR1 is LNHDA, CDR2 SQIVND (reference sequence). V was trimmed by 6 bases and J by 2 bases, leaving 11 bases between them. This CDR3 is CASRGGNAGANVLTF. CDR3 nucleotides: TGTGCCAGTAGGGGGGGAAATGCTGGGGCCAACGTCCTGACTTTC.

The chain recombines TRBV6-1 with TRBJ1-2; 7 bases agree with TRBD1. Germline CDR1 reads MNHNS; CDR2 reads SASEGT. V shed 1 base, J shed 8 bases, and the junction held 10 bases outside the gene matches. The CDR3 totals 15 residues. The DNA for the CDR3 is TGTGCCAGCAGTGAAGATTGGGACAGAATACGGGGCTACACCTTC. This encodes CASSEDWDRIRGYTF.

The chain joins TRBV6-2 or TRBV6-3 to TRBJ2-1; 10 bases are a match to TRBD2. The CDR3 length is 16 residues. Germline V gene data show CDR1 as MNHEY and CDR2 as SVGEGT. Trimming at V came to 4 bases and at J to 9 bases, leaving 12 bases not matched to a gene. This chain's CDR3 is CASSLPLLAGLGEQFF. The CDR3 nucleotides are TGTGCCAGCAGTTTACCGCTACTAGCGGGGTTAGGTGAGCAGTTCTTC.

The genes are TRBV7-2 and TRBJ1-2; D is unresolved. Germline V gene sequence: CDR1 SGHTA, CDR2 FQGNSA. The CDR3 is made up of 12 amino acids. With 5 bases removed from V and 6 bases from J, the gap between germline ends came to 10 bases. This CDR3 is CASSRMENGYTF. In DNA, the CDR3 is TGTGCCAGCAGCCGGATGGAGAATGGCTACACCTTC.

This chain links TRBV7-9 with TRBJ2-1, with D perhaps TRBD1 (6 bases). CDR3 length: 12 amino acids. Germline CDR1 SEHNR, CDR2 FQNEAQ (reference sequence). Trimming stripped 6 bases from V and 11 bases from J, with 14 bases between. In DNA, the CDR3 is TGTGCCAGCAGGCCTACCACAGGGAAGCAGTTCTTC. Amino acids: CASRPTTGKQFF.

This chain joins TRBV11-3 and TRBJ2-5, with D unresolved. Trimming stripped 2 bases from V and 5 bases from J, with 6 bases between. CDR1 and CDR2 from the germline V gene are SGHNT and YENEEA. The CDR3 length is 12 residues. Here the CDR3 DNA reads TGTGCCAGCAGCTTAATTGAGGAGACCCAGTACTTC. It encodes CASSLIEETQYF.

The chain joins TRBV4-3 to TRBJ2-7; 7 positions agree with TRBD1. After removal of 4 bases from V and 0 bases from J, the junction contained 3 bases not matched to a gene. There are 14 residues in the CDR3. The germline V gene encodes CDR1 LGHNA and CDR2 YSLEER. CDR3 protein: CASSRRQGSYEQYF. The CDR3 DNA is TGCGCCAGCAGCCGAAGACAGGGCTCCTACGAGCAGTACTTC.

The CDR3 loop reads CASSQAGGRTETQYF. The CDR3 bases are TGTGCCAGCAGCCAAGCGGGAGGGAGGACAGAGACCCAGTACTTC. The genes are TRBV3-1 (or the pseudogene TRBV3-2) and TRBJ2-5, with 8 bases aligning to TRBD2. Trimming removed 1 base from V and 4 bases from J; junction bases left unmatched: 5. The CDR3 spans 15 residues. The germline V gene has CDR1 LGHDT and CDR2 YNNKEL (reference sequence).

The chain carries TRBV9 and TRBJ2-1; the D is unclear. CDR1 and CDR2 (germline): SGDLS, YYNGEE. The ends were cut back, 5 bases at V and 10 bases at J, with 13 bases in the middle. This CDR3 contains 12 residues. CDR3 sequence reads: CASSQSWYEQFF. DNA for the CDR3: TGTGCCAGCAGTCAGTCGTGGTACGAGCAGTTCTTC.

This sequence joins TRBV7-9 and TRBJ1-5; possibly TRBD1 for D (6 bases). V lost 7 bases and J 3 bases, leaving 16 bases between the germline ends. Germline-derived CDR1 and CDR2 are SEHNR and FQNEAQ (reference sequence). The CDR3 is 15 residues long. CDR3 loop: CASTNTGSPNQPQHF. DNA for the CDR3: TGTGCCAGCACCAATACAGGGAGCCCCAATCAGCCCCAGCATTTT.

The V and J genes are TRBV13 and TRBJ2-6; D unclear. This CDR3 has 15 amino acids. V dropped 0 bases and J dropped 4 bases, with 7 bases sitting between them. Germline values: CDR1 PRHDT, CDR2 FYEKMQ (reference sequence). DNA of the CDR3: TGTGCCAGCAGCTTAGGCGGGTTAGGGGCCAACGTCCTGACTTTC. Its protein is CASSLGGLGANVLTF.

The chain joins TRBV12-3 or TRBV12-4 to TRBJ1-1; weak D call: TRBD1 (6 bases). CDR3 length equals 12 residues. Trimming shortened V by 8 bases and J by 3 bases, and 10 bases separated the two germline ends. CDR3 DNA: TGTGCCAGCTCAGGGGTGTACACTGAAGCTTTCTTT. It is translated as CASSGVYTEAFF.

The rearrangement uses TRBV19 and TRBJ2-1; 10 positions agree with TRBD2. The germline gives CDR1 LNHDA, CDR2 SQIVND (reference sequence). This CDR3 contains 13 residues. V shed 3 bases, J shed 13 bases, and the junction held 6 bases outside the gene matches. CDR3 coding DNA: TGTGCCAGTAGTATCGGGACTAGCGAGAGACAGTTCTTC. Protein: CASSIGTSERQFF.

This clone appeared once. The chain has TRBV4-3 and TRBJ2-7, with 8 bases that match TRBD1. Germline trimming cut 1 base from V and 6 bases from J; bases unmatched to any gene: 8. The CDR3 contains 15 residues. Per the germline V gene, CDR1 is LGHNA and CDR2 is YSLEER. CDR3 bases: TGCGCCAGCAGCCAAGCCGGACAGGGTCTAGGCGAGCAGTACTTC. It translates to CASSQAGQGLGEQYF.

This chain connects TRBV7-3 to TRBJ2-7; D possibly corresponds to TRBD1 (5 bases). CDR1 and CDR2 from the germline V gene are SGHTA and FQGTGA. The V and J ends lost 1 base and 5 bases respectively, with 18 bases between them. The CDR3 loop spans 16 amino acids. CDR3 nucleotide sequence: TGTGCCAGCAGCTTAAACATAAGAGCAGGGAAGAACGAGCAGTACTTC. Its translation is CASSLNIRAGKNEQYF.

A single count supports this clone. This sequence joins TRBV19 and TRBJ1-4; TRBD1 agrees at 10 bases. This CDR3 comprises 16 residues. The V gene's germline CDR1 is LNHDA and CDR2 SQIVND (reference sequence). V lost 5 bases, J lost 7 bases, and 10 bases stayed unmatched. The CDR3 bases are TGTGCCAGTAGTTCGGCCCGGACAGGGGGAGGTGAAAAACTGTTTTTT. This translates into CASSSARTGGGEKLFF.

The V and J genes are TRBV6-5 and TRBJ1-4, with D possibly being TRBD1 (6 bases). The CDR3 is made up of 14 amino acids. Per germline, CDR1 MNHEY and CDR2 SVGAGI. V was pared by 5 bases and J by 8 bases, with 15 bases between. The CDR3 nucleotides read TGTGCCAGCAGTCCACAGGGCCTCCAAGAAAAACTGTTTTTT. As protein: CASSPQGLQEKLFF.

This sequence joins TRBV9 and TRBJ1-1; D is perhaps TRBD1 (6 bases). V shed 0 bases and J shed 11 bases, with 14 bases lying between them. CDR1 and CDR2 (germline): SGDLS, YYNGEE. The CDR3 extends over 13 amino acids. This chain's CDR3 is CASSVGTGFRAFF. The DNA of the CDR3 is TGTGCCAGCAGCGTAGGCACAGGGTTTAGGGCTTTCTTT.

J is TRBJ2-7 and V is TRBV27, with 7 bases that match TRBD1. The CDR3 has 14 residues. V shed 0 bases, J shed 2 bases, and the junction held 1 base outside the gene matches. Looked up from germline, CDR1 is MNHEY and CDR2 is SMNVEV (reference sequence). Here the CDR3 reads CASSLSGGPYEQYF. For the CDR3, the DNA is TGTGCCAGCAGTTTATCAGGGGGCCCCTACGAGCAGTACTTC.

The chain uses TRBV27 and TRBJ2-1; tentative D call: TRBD2 (6 bases). Germline V gives CDR1 MNHEY, CDR2 SMNVEV (reference sequence). This CDR3 is built from 16 residues. Trimming removed 7 bases at V and 2 bases at J, with 18 bases between. This chain's CDR3 is CASTPGDSLPYNEQFF. The CDR3 DNA reads TGTGCCAGCACCCCCGGGGACTCCCTTCCCTACAATGAGCAGTTCTTC.

This clone was observed a few times. This chain joins TRBV19 and TRBJ2-7, with TRBD1 matching 9 bases. Germline V gives CDR1 LNHDA, CDR2 SQIVND (reference sequence). This CDR3 spans 17 amino acids. V lost 1 base to trimming and J lost 3 bases; unmatched junction nucleotides: 10. The CDR3 DNA is TGTGCCAGTAGTATAGTGGGACCGGGACAGGGTAACTACGAGCAGTACTTC. The encoded protein is CASSIVGPGQGNYEQYF.

This rearrangement joins TRBV5-4 to TRBJ2-3; TRBD2 aligns across 15 bases. This CDR3 contains 17 residues. V shed 4 bases, J shed 1 base, and the junction held 4 bases outside the gene matches. Germline V CDR1 and CDR2: SGHNT, YYREEE (reference sequence). The CDR3 is CASSRTSGGARTDTQYF. For the CDR3, the DNA is TGTGCCAGCAGCAGGACTAGCGGGGGGGCTCGCACAGATACGCAGTATTTT.

This clone has just one count. The CDR3 sequence: CASRVGGTDTQYF. In DNA form, the CDR3 reads TGTGCCAGCCGGGTGGGGGGAACAGATACGCAGTATTTT. The genes are TRBV19 and TRBJ2-3, with TRBD2 as a possible D gene (6 bases). The germline V and J ends were trimmed by 9 bases and 3 bases, with 13 bases remaining between them. Germline CDR1 reads LNHDA; CDR2 reads SQIVND (reference sequence). The CDR3 has 13 residues.

This clone occurred once. The chain carries TRBV5-4 and TRBJ2-1; 15 nucleotides agree with TRBD2. The CDR3 contains 16 residues. V shed 1 base and J 8 bases; nucleotides not matched to a gene: 4. Germline-derived CDR1 and CDR2 are SGHNT and YYREEE (reference sequence). The CDR3 coding sequence is TGTGCCAGCAGCTTGCGGACTAGCGGGAGGGCGTATGAGCAGTTCTTC. Its translation: CASSLRTSGRAYEQFF.

This clone is a singleton in its sample. One junction end does not reproduce the germline sequence, and a read error may be involved. V and J are TRBV7-8 and TRBJ2-1; 7 nucleotides agree with TRBD1. This CDR3 has 11 amino acids. The germline V gene has CDR1 SGHVS and CDR2 FQNEAQ. The DNA for the CDR3 is TGTGCCAGCAGCCTAGACAGGGTTTATCTCTTC. Translating it yields CASSLDRVYLF.

The chain uses TRBV7-9 and TRBJ2-1, with D tentatively TRBD2 (7 bases). This CDR3 contains 12 residues. Trimming removed 5 bases from V and 16 bases from J, with 18 bases in between. From germline, CDR1 is SEHNR and CDR2 FQNEAQ (reference sequence). The DNA for the CDR3 is TGTGCCAGCAGCGCCGTAGGGGGGGGCCACTTCTTC. This translates into CASSAVGGGHFF.

The chain has TRBV5-6 and TRBJ2-3, with a possible D match to TRBD1 (5 bases). The CDR3 length is 15 residues. Per the germline V gene, CDR1 is SGHDT and CDR2 is YYEEEE. V lost 4 bases to trimming and J lost 3 bases, with 15 bases between them. CDR3: CASSALGQGTDTQYF. CDR3 bases: TGTGCCAGCAGCGCCTTGGGGCAGGGAACAGATACGCAGTATTTT.